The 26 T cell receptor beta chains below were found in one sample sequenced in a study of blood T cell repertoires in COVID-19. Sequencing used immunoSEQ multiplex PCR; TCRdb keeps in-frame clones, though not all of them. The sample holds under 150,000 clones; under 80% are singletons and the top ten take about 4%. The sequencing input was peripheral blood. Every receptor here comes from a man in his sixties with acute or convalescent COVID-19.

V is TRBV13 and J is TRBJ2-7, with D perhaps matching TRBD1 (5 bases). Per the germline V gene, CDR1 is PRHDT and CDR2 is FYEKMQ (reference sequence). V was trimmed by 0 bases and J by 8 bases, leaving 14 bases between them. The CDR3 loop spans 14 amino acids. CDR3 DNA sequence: TGTGCCAGCAGCTTAGGCCTAAGGCAGGGCAAGCAGTACTTC. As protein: CASSLGLRQGKQYF.

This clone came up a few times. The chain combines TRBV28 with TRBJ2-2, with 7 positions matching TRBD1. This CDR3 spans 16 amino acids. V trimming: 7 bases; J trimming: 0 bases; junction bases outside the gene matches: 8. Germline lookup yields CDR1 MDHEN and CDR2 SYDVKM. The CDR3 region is CASKQNRGSNTGELFF. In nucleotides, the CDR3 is TGTGCCAGCAAACAAAACAGGGGATCGAACACCGGGGAGCTGTTTTTT.

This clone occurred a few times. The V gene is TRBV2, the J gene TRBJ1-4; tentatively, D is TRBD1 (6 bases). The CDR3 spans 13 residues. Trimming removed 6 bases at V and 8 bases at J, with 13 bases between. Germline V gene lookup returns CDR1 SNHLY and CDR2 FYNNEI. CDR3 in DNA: TGTGCCAGCAGACGGGGGGCAAGGGAAAAACTGTTTTTT. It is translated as CASRRGAREKLFF. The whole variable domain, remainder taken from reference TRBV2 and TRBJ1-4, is EPEVTQTPSHQVTQMGQEVILRCVPISNHLYFYWYRQILGQKVEFLVSFYNNEISEKSEIFDDQFSVERPDGSNFTLKIRSTKLEDSAMYFCASRRGAREKLFFGSGTQLSVL.

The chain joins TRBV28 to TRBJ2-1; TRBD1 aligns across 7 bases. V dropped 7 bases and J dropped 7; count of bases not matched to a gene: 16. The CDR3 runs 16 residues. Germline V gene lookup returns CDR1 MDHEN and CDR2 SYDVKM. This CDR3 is CASTLSGSGGTNEQFF. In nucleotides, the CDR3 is TGTGCCAGCACTCTCTCAGGGTCAGGGGGAACGAATGAGCAGTTCTTC.

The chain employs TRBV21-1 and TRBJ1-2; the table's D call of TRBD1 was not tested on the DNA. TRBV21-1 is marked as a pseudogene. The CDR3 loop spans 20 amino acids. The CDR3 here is CASSKVKGTGATLLHFGYTF. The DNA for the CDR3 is TGTGCCAGCAGCAAAGTGAAAGGGACAGGGGCTACATTGCTACATTTTGGCTACACCTTC.

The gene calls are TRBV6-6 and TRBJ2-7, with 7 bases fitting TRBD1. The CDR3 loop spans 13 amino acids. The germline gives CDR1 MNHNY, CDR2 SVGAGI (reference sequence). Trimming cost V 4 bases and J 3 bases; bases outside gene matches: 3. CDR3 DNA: TGTGCCAGCAGTTCGACAGGGAACTACGAGCAGTACTTC. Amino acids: CASSSTGNYEQYF.

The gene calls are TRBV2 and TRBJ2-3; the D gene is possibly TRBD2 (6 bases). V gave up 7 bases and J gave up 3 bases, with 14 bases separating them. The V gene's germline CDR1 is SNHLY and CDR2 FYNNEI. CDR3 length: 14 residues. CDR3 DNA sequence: TGTGCCAGCAACGCCCAGGGACTTACAGATACGCAGTATTTT. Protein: CASNAQGLTDTQYF.

This chain's CDR3 is CASSLWGSYTDTQYF. In nucleotides, the CDR3 is TGTGCCAGCAGCTTATGGGGCTCCTACACAGATACGCAGTATTTT. The gene calls are TRBV7-8 and TRBJ2-3, with D possibly TRBD1 on 5 matching bases. With 2 bases removed from V and 2 bases from J, the gap between germline ends came to 11 bases. This CDR3 has 15 residues. The germline V gene has CDR1 SGHVS and CDR2 FQNEAQ.

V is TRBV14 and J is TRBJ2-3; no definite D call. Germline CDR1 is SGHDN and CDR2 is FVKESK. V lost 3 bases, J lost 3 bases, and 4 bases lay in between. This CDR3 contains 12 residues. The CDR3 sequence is CASSHFTDTQYF. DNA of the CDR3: TGTGCCAGCAGCCACTTTACAGATACGCAGTATTTT.

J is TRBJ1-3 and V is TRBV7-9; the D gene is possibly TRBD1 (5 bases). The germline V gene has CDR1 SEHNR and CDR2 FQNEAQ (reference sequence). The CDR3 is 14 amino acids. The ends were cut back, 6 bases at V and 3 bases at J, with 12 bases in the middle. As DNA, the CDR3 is TGTGCCAGCAGTCCGGGGGGATTTGGAAACACCATATATTTT. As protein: CASSPGGFGNTIYF.

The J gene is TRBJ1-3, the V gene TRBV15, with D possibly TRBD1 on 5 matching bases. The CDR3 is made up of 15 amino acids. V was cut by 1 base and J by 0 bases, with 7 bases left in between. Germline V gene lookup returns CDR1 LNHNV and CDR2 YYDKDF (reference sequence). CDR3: CATSRGDYSGNTIYF. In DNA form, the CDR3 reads TGTGCCACCAGCAGAGGGGACTACTCTGGAAACACCATATATTTT.

The CDR3 protein is CASSYGTLGEQFF. As DNA, the CDR3 is TGTGCCAGCAGTTACGGGACTCTGGGTGAGCAGTTCTTC. The chain employs TRBV6-5 and TRBJ2-1, with a possible D match to TRBD2 (6 bases). V dropped 2 bases and J dropped 9 bases, with 11 bases sitting between them. This CDR3 has 13 residues. Germline loops: CDR1 MNHEY, CDR2 SVGAGI.

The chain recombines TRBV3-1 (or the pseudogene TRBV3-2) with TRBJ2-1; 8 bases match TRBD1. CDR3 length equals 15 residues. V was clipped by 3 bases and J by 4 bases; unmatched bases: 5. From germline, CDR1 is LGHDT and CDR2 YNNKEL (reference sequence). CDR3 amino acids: CASSHPDREYNEQFF. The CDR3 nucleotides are TGTGCCAGCAGCCACCCGGACAGGGAGTACAATGAGCAGTTCTTC.

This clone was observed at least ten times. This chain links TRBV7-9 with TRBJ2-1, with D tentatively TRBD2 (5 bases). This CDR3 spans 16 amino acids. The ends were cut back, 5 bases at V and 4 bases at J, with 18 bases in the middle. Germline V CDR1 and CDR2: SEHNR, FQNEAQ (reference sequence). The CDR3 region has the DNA TGTGCCAGCAGCAGTGAAGCGGCCCTCTCTTACAATGAGCAGTTCTTC. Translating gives CASSSEAALSYNEQFF.

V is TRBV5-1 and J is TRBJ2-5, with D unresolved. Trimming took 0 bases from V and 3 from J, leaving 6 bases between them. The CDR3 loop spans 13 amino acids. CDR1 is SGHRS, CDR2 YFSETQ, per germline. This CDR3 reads CASSLVSEETQYF. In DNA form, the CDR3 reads TGCGCCAGCAGCTTGGTTTCCGAAGAGACCCAGTACTTC.

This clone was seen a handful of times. Here the CDR3 reads CSVGFEYEQYF. CDR3 DNA: TGCAGCGTTGGGTTCGAGTACGAGCAGTACTTC. This chain joins TRBV29-1 and TRBJ2-7; D remains unclear. CDR3 size: 11 residues. The V end was cut by 4 bases, the J end by 4 bases, with 8 bases between. Germline CDR1 is SQVTM and CDR2 is ANQGSEA.

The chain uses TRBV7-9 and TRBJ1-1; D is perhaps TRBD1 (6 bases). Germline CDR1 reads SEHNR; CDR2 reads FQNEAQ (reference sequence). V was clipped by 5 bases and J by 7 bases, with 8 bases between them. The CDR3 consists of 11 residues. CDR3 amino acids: CASSKDSEAFF. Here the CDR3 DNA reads TGTGCCAGCAGCAAGGACAGTGAAGCTTTCTTT.

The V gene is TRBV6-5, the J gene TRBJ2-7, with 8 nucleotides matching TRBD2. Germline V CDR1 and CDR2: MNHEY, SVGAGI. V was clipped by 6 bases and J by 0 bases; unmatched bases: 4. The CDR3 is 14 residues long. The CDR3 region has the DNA TGTGCCAGCAGCCCACTAGCGGACTCCTACGAGCAGTACTTC. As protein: CASSPLADSYEQYF.

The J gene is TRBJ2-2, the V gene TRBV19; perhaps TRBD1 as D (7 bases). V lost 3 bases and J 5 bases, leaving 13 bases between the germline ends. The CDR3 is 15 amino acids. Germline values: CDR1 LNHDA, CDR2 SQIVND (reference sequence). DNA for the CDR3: TGTGCCAGTAGTATCAGGGGGGCGCGTACCGGGGAGCTGTTTTTT. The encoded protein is CASSIRGARTGELFF. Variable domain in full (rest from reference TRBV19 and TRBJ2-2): DGGITQSPKYLFRKEGQNVTLSCEQNLNHDAMYWYRQDPGQGLRLIYYSQIVNDFQKGDIAEGYSVSREKKESFPLTVTSAQKNPTAFYLCASSIRGARTGELFFGEGSRLTVL.

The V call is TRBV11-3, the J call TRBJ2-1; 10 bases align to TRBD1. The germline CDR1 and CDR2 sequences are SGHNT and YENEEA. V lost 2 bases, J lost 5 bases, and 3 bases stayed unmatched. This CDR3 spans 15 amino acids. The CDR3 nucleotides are TGTGCCAGCAGCTTAAGGGGACAGGGGAACAATGAGCAGTTCTTC. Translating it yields CASSLRGQGNNEQFF.

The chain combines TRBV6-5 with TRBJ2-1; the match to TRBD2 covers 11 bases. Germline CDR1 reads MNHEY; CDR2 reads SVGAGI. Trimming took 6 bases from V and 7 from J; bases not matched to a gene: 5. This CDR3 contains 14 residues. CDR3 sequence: CASRLAGDTNEQFF. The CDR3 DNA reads TGTGCCAGCAGACTAGCGGGAGACACGAATGAGCAGTTCTTC.

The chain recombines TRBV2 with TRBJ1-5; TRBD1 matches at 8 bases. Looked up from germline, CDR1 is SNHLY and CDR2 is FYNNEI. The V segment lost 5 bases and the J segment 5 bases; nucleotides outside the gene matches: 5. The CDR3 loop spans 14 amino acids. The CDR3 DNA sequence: TGTGCCAGCAGTCCTCAGGGGGCATATCAGCCCCAGCATTTT. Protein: CASSPQGAYQPQHF.

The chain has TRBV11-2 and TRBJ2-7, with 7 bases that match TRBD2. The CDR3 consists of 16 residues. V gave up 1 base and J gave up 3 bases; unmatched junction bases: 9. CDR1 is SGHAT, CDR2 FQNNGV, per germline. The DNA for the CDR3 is TGTGCCAGCAGCTTAGCCCGGGGCGGGAGTAACTACGAGCAGTACTTC. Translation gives CASSLARGGSNYEQYF. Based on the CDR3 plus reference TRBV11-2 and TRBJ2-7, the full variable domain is EAGVAQSPRYKIIEKRQSVAFWCNPISGHATLYWYQQILGQGPKLLIQFQNNGVVDDSQLPKDRFSAERLKGVDSTLKIQPAKLEDSAVYLCASSLARGGSNYEQYFGPGTRLTVT.

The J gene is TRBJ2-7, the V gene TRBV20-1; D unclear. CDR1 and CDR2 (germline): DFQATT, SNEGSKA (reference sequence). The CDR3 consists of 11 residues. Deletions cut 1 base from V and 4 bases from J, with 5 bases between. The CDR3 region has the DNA TGCAGTGCTAGAGGTATATACGAGCAGTACTTC. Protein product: CSARGIYEQYF.

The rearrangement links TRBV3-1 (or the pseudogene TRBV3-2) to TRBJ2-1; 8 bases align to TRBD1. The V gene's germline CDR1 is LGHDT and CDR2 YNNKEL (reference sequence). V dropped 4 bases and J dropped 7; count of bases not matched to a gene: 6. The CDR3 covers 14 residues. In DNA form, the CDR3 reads TGTGCCAGCAGCCCTGGACAGGGCAGAAATGAGCAGTTCTTC. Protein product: CASSPGQGRNEQFF.

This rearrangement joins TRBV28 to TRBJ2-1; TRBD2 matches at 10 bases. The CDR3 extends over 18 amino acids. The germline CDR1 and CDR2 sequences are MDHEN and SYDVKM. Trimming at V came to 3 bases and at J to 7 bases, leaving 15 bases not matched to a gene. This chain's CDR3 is CASSFGVSGRSRRNEQFF. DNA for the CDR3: TGTGCCAGCAGTTTTGGAGTTAGCGGGAGGTCTAGGAGAAATGAGCAGTTCTTC.